The 3 T cell receptor beta chains in this list originate from one sample, sequenced in a study of T-cell reconstitution after alpha-beta-depleted transplantation in children. Molecular barcoding with unique molecular identifiers was used for the TCRbeta library. TCRdb independently ran MiXCR on the PCR reads; one entry per CDR3 protein. The table lists 580,000 or so distinct CDR3 sequences, 20% to 25% of them singletons. The input for sequencing was PBMCs, mostly from graft donor cells, taken 360 days after TCRalphabeta/CD19-depleted stem cell transplant. Source of these receptors: a boy in the first two years of life who had a stem cell transplant for acute myeloid leukemia, so the T cells may come from the graft donor.

V gene TRBV28 combines with J gene TRBJ1-1, with 7 bases matching TRBD1. This CDR3 region has 13 residues. Germline V CDR1 and CDR2: MDHEN, SYDVKM. After removal of 8 bases from V and 3 bases from J, the junction contained 6 bases not matched to a gene. The CDR3 sequence is CASADRVDTEAFF. In DNA form, the CDR3 reads TGTGCCAGCGCAGACAGGGTAGACACTGAAGCTTTCTTT.

Of note for this clonotype: This may come from a read error, since a much larger clone is one base off. For the CDR3, the DNA is TGTGCCAGCTCACCAGAAACAGGGTTAGCCTCTGGGGCCAACGTCCTGACTTTC. Amino acid sequence: CASSPETGLASGANVLTF. This rearrangement joins TRBV18 to TRBJ2-6; maybe TRBD1 (6 bases). Per germline, CDR1 KGHSH and CDR2 LQKENI. This CDR3 contains 18 residues. The V gene lost 2 bases and the J gene lost 0 bases, with 14 bases spanning the gap.

The DNA of the CDR3 is TGTGCCAGCAGGCTCCGGGCAGGGACTAATGAAAAACTGTTTTTT. It is translated as CASRLRAGTNEKLFF. The chain carries TRBV12-3 or TRBV12-4 and TRBJ1-4, with a tentative D call TRBD1 (5 bases). The CDR3 contains 15 residues. The V and J ends lost 6 bases and 2 bases respectively, with 13 bases between them.